This T cell receptor beta chain was documented in a study of T cell repertoires in cytomegalovirus infection. Trimming stripped 5 bases from V and 4 bases from J, with 7 bases between. CDR1 is SGHTA, CDR2 FQGNSA, per germline. This CDR3 contains 12 residues. One entry per CDR3 protein results from TCRdb running MiXCR on the reads. The sample records a few hundred thousand distinct CDR3 sequences, less than 30% being singletons. This clonotype was counted ten times or more. This receptor was taken from a human donor in good health (CMV status not recorded). Some clones in this sample may be carry-over from other donors' samples. Sequenced: PBMCs. V is TRBV7-2 and J is TRBJ2-3, with D unresolved. The DNA for the CDR3 is TGTGCCAGCAGCCGACTCGCAGATACGCAGTATTTT. Its protein product is CASSRLADTQYF.